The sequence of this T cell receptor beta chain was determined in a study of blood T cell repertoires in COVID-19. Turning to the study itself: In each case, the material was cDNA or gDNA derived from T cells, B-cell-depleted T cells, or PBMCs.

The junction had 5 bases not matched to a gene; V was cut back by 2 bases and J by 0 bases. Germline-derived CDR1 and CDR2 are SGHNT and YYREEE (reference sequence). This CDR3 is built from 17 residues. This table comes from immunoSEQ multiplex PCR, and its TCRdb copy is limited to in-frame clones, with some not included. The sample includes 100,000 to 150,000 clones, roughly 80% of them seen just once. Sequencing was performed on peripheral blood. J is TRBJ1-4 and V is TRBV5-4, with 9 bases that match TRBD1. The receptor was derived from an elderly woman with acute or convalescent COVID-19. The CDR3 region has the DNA TGTGCCAGCAGCTTTGGGACAGGGCTCGCAACTAATGAAAAACTGTTTTTT. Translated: CASSFGTGLATNEKLFF.